The source of this T cell receptor (beta chain) is a study of T cell responses to AZD1222 COVID-19 vaccine. TCRdb's table, derived via immunoSEQ multiplex PCR, lists solely in-frame clones and lacks some. The sample has about 100,000 clones; approximately 86% are singletons. The germline gives CDR1 SGHAT, CDR2 FQNNGV. This CDR3 region has 17 residues. V lost 1 base to trimming and J lost 8 bases; unmatched junction nucleotides: 11. Findings of the study overall: Every sample of the repertoires postdated the peak T cell response. Mostly white British, mostly female donors; authors suggested clonal diversity may be underestimated.

About this clone itself: The antigen is unknown.

The chain joins TRBV11-2 to TRBJ2-1; the match to TRBD2 covers 10 bases. The input for sequencing was peripheral blood, taken 28 days after the second dose of the MenACWY control vaccine. The clonotype was recovered from an adult who received the MenACWY meningococcal vaccine as a control. CDR3 coding DNA: TGTGCCAGCAGCTTAGGGGTAGCGGGGGGTCTGAACTATGAGCAGTTCTTC. This encodes CASSLGVAGGLNYEQFF.